This T cell receptor (beta chain) is from a study of control samples from healthy donors and cancer patients. Germline trimming cut 1 base from V and 2 bases from J; bases unmatched to any gene: 2. The CDR3 loop spans 16 amino acids. Germline-derived CDR1 and CDR2 are SGHDN and FVKESK. Repertoires were generated with immunoSEQ multiplex PCR, while TCRdb's copy carries only in-frame clones and drops some. The table shows 130,000 or so clones, with approximately 94% occurring only once. The chain employs TRBV14 and TRBJ2-5, with 12 bases fitting TRBD2. The specimen was blood. The TCR originated in a man in his forties in good health. Written as DNA, the CDR3 is TGTGCCAGCAGCCAAGGGCTAGCGGGGGGGCAAGAGACCCAGTACTTC. This translates into CASSQGLAGGQETQYF.